This T cell receptor (beta chain) stems from a study of CD8+ T cells in alopecia areata. Study-level background: Tofacitinib was taken orally by treated patients, and the dose was 5 to 10 mg twice daily.

The CDR3 is 14 residues long. In germline, CDR1 is SGHDT, CDR2 YYEEEE. V was clipped by 3 bases and J by 2 bases, with 12 bases between them. cDNA prepared by RNA extraction and subsequent reverse transcription served as the template for sequencing. Repertoires were generated with immunoSEQ multiplex PCR, while TCRdb's copy carries only in-frame clones and drops some. The table records 150,000 or so clones, around 71% of them present only once. Study-wide results and caveats: Greater clonality was observed in lesional scalp samples, especially alopecia totalis/universalis, versus normal scalp. TCR sharing across patients was less clear than in mice, possibly HLA-related.

Details on this clone: The antigen is undetermined.

The clonotype originates from a human donor with alopecia areata. The chain employs TRBV5-6 and TRBJ2-7; the D gene could be TRBD1 or TRBD2 (5 bases each). Source: CD8+ T cells sorted from blood, taken at week 0. CDR3 amino acids: CASSSGTDTYEQYF. CDR3 DNA: TGTGCCAGCAGCTCTGGGACGGATACCTACGAGCAGTACTTC. Using reference TRBV5-6 and TRBJ2-7 for the parts outside the CDR3, the full variable domain is DAGVTQSPTHLIKTRGQQVTLRCSPKSGHDTVSWYQQALGQGPQFIFQYYEEEERQRGNFPDRFSGHQFPNYSSELNVNALLLGDSALYLCASSSGTDTYEQYFGPGTRLTVT.